The 8 T cell receptor beta chains in this list originate from one sample, sequenced in a study of regulatory T cells in long-lasting Graves disease. Sequencing libraries for TCR beta were prepared with iRepertoire HTBI primers and Arm-PCR of CDR3 regions. TCRdb ran MiXCR on the multiplex PCR reads and lists one entry per CDR3 protein. This table has 600,000 to 800,000 distinct CDR3 sequences, approximately 29% appearing once. Time point reported: persistent/refractory GD, antithyroid drugs over 5 years with positive TRAb. After RNA was extracted from PBMCs, the TCR library was made from it. Sample: peripheral blood mononuclear cells (PBMCs), taken when the disease was refractory, from a patient treated with antithyroid drugs. The receptors shown here come from a female donor with Graves disease.

V and J are TRBV30 and TRBJ1-1; possibly TRBD1 for D (6 bases). The CDR3 has 17 residues. Germline-derived CDR1 and CDR2 are GTSNPN and SVGIG (reference sequence). V gave up 0 bases and J gave up 0 bases, with 17 bases separating them. Here the CDR3 DNA reads TGTGCCTGGAGTGTGTCGCGTTCAGGGGTTATGAACACTGAAGCTTTCTTT. Translated: CAWSVSRSGVMNTEAFF.

The chain recombines TRBV9 with TRBJ2-7, with D possibly matching TRBD2 (6 bases). Germline V gene lookup returns CDR1 SGDLS and CDR2 YYNGEE. The V and J ends lost 0 bases and 1 base respectively, with 11 bases between them. The CDR3 consists of 15 residues. The CDR3 spells CASSVEPGASYEQYF. As DNA, the CDR3 is TGTGCCAGCAGCGTAGAGCCGGGAGCGTCCTACGAGCAGTACTTC.

Comments on this clonotype: Germline is not matched at one junction end, which may reflect a read error. The J gene is TRBJ2-1, the V gene TRBV2; 7 bases are shared with TRBD1. Germline CDR1 is SNHLY and CDR2 is FYNNEI. The length of the CDR3 is 13 residues. The CDR3 DNA is TGTGCCAGCAGGGAAGAGGGGGCGAGCGAGCAGTTCTTC. It translates to CASREEGASEQFF.

This chain joins TRBV28 and TRBJ1-2; TRBD1 matches at 7 bases. Germline V CDR1 and CDR2: MDHEN, SYDVKM. The V segment lost 6 bases and the J segment 4 bases; nucleotides outside the gene matches: 8. There are 14 residues in the CDR3. The CDR3 DNA reads as TGTGCCAGCAGACCGACAGGGCTTTTCTATGGCTACACCTTC. Amino acid sequence: CASRPTGLFYGYTF.

The gene calls are TRBV11-2 and TRBJ1-1, with D uncertain. This CDR3 comprises 14 residues. The germline gives CDR1 SGHAT, CDR2 FQNNGV. The V end lost 2 bases, the J end lost 0 bases, and 7 bases lay between the germline ends. DNA for the CDR3: TGTGCCAGCAGCTTAACCTCAATGAACACTGAAGCTTTCTTT. Translating it yields CASSLTSMNTEAFF.

The chain couples TRBV7-2 to TRBJ1-3; unclear D gene. Looked up from germline, CDR1 is SGHTA and CDR2 is FQGNSA. The CDR3 consists of 14 residues. The germline V and J ends were trimmed by 2 bases and 4 bases, with 9 bases remaining between them. The DNA of the CDR3 is TGTGCCAGCAGCTTATATGGTGGGGGAAACACCATATATTTT. Protein product: CASSLYGGGNTIYF.

This clonotype was seen ten or more times. CDR3 protein: CASSPTGAGAFF. DNA for the CDR3: TGTGCCAGCAGCCCGACAGGGGCTGGAGCTTTCTTT. The chain couples TRBV11-2 to TRBJ1-1, with 8 bases that match TRBD1. Losses at the gene ends were 5 bases for V and 10 bases for J; bases not matched to a gene: 6. Germline CDR1 is SGHAT and CDR2 is FQNNGV. The CDR3 spans 12 residues.

This clonotype has only a few counts. The genes are TRBV29-1 and TRBJ1-2, with TRBD1 matching 9 bases. CDR1 and CDR2 from the germline V gene are SQVTM and ANQGSEA. V trimming: 3 bases; J trimming: 8 bases; junction bases outside the gene matches: 13. The length of the CDR3 is 15 residues. For the CDR3, the DNA is TGCAGCGTTGAGCCGGGACAGGGCTTACCCGGGGGCTACACCTTC. Its translation is CSVEPGQGLPGGYTF.